Presented here are 30 T cell receptor beta chains from one specimen sequenced in a study of blood T cell repertoires in COVID-19. Clones were sequenced by immunoSEQ multiplex PCR, and TCRdb holds only the in-frame ones, with some missing. The sample contains around 80,000 clones, about 80% of which appear only once. Material: peripheral blood. These receptor sequences come from a man at least 80 years old with acute or convalescent COVID-19.

This clone was recorded a few times. V gene TRBV27 combines with J gene TRBJ1-2; TRBD1 aligns across 10 bases. Unmatched junction bases numbered 5, after V lost 5 bases and J lost 8 bases. Germline CDR1 is MNHEY and CDR2 is SMNVEV (reference sequence). CDR3 length: 13 residues. The CDR3 protein is CASSAWDRGGYTF. The CDR3 coding sequence is TGTGCCAGCAGTGCCTGGGACAGGGGCGGCTACACCTTC.

This chain connects TRBV13 to TRBJ1-1; maybe TRBD1 (6 bases). This CDR3 has 14 residues. Trimming pared 2 bases from V and 0 bases from J, leaving 7 bases between. CDR1 PRHDT and CDR2 FYEKMQ come from the germline V gene (reference sequence). The CDR3 DNA reads TGTGCCAGCAGCTTAACAGGGATGAACACTGAAGCTTTCTTT. Translated: CASSLTGMNTEAFF.

The chain couples TRBV12-5 to TRBJ2-3; the match to TRBD2 covers 11 bases. The CDR3 totals 14 residues. Germline CDR1 is LGHNT and CDR2 is FRNRAP. With V trimmed by 9 bases and J by 4 bases, 6 bases remained unmatched. CDR3 loop: CASLTSGGSDTQYF. Here the CDR3 DNA reads TGTGCTAGCCTAACTAGCGGGGGTTCAGATACGCAGTATTTT. Complete variable domain (other parts from reference TRBV12-5 and TRBJ2-3): DARVTQTPRHKVTEMGQEVTMRCQPILGHNTVFWYRQTMMQGLELLAYFRNRAPLDDSGMPKDRFSAEMPDATLATLKIQPSEPRDSAVYFCASLTSGGSDTQYFGPGTRLTVL.

The J gene is TRBJ1-4, the V gene TRBV5-8; 11 nucleotides align to TRBD1. Trimming at V came to 4 bases and at J to 3 bases, leaving 5 bases not matched to a gene. CDR1 and CDR2 from the germline V gene are SGHTS and YDEGEE. The CDR3 has 16 residues. The CDR3 loop is CASSPGTGGPNEKLFF. CDR3 DNA sequence: TGTGCCAGCAGCCCCGGGACAGGGGGACCTAATGAAAAACTGTTTTTT.

The rearrangement links TRBV6-5 to TRBJ2-1, with a tentative D call TRBD1 (6 bases). The germline V gene has CDR1 MNHEY and CDR2 SVGAGI. There are 15 residues in the CDR3. V lost 5 bases, J lost 0 bases, and 11 bases lay in between. The CDR3 DNA reads TGTGCCAGCAGTCCAGGGGCCAGCTCCTACAATGAGCAGTTCTTC. The encoded protein is CASSPGASSYNEQFF.

The gene calls are TRBV27 and TRBJ1-4; possible D gene TRBD1, 5 bases. The germline CDR1 and CDR2 sequences are MNHEY and SMNVEV (reference sequence). This CDR3 region has 13 residues. Trimming took off 1 base at V and 6 bases at J, with 6 bases between the two ends. In nucleotides, the CDR3 is TGTGCCAGCAGTTTATGGGGGGATGAAAAACTGTTTTTT. It encodes CASSLWGDEKLFF.

The chain links TRBV25-1 to TRBJ1-1; a weak D match, TRBD1 (6 bases). CDR1 and CDR2 from the germline V gene are MGHDK and SYGVNS. The V end was cut by 4 bases, the J end by 4 bases, with 13 bases between. The CDR3 runs 14 residues. CDR3 loop: CASSASGGGTEAFF. The CDR3 DNA reads as TGTGCCAGCAGTGCTTCGGGGGGCGGCACTGAAGCTTTCTTT. Full variable domain (rest looked up from reference TRBV25-1 and TRBJ1-1): EADIYQTPRYLVIGTGKKITLECSQTMGHDKMYWYQQDPGMELHLIHYSYGVNSTEKGDLSSESTVSRIRTEHFPLTLESARPSHTSQYLCASSASGGGTEAFFGQGTRLTVV.

The chain combines TRBV7-3 with TRBJ1-1; 11 bases agree with TRBD1. The CDR3 length is 15 residues. V shed 5 bases, J shed 5 bases, and the junction held 7 bases outside the gene matches. Germline CDR1 SGHTA, CDR2 FQGTGA. The CDR3 here is CASSPGTGGITEAFF. CDR3 nucleotide sequence: TGTGCCAGCAGCCCGGGGACAGGGGGTATTACTGAAGCTTTCTTT.

V is TRBV18 and J is TRBJ2-1; tentative D call: TRBD2 (5 bases). The CDR3 covers 15 residues. Germline V lookup: CDR1 KGHSH, CDR2 LQKENI. The V gene lost 6 bases and the J gene lost 2 bases, with 14 bases spanning the gap. CDR3 sequence (DNA): TGTGCCAGCTCCCCAATGGGAGCCCCCTACAATGAGCAGTTCTTC. Protein sequence: CASSPMGAPYNEQFF.

This chain links TRBV15 with TRBJ2-3; D is unresolved. The length of the CDR3 is 14 residues. Looked up from germline, CDR1 is LNHNV and CDR2 is YYDKDF (reference sequence). Trimming left V 5 bases short and J 8 bases short, with 17 bases between. The CDR3 reads CATSQDQNPGTQYF. The CDR3 nucleotides read TGTGCCACCAGCCAAGACCAGAACCCAGGTACGCAGTATTTT.

The count of this clone is one. The CDR3 here is CSFRTGGDSPLHF. The DNA of the CDR3 is TGCAGCTTCCGGACAGGGGGCGATTCACCCCTCCACTTT. The genes are TRBV29-1 and TRBJ1-6; 11 positions match TRBD1. Losses at the gene ends were 8 bases for V and 8 bases for J; bases not matched to a gene: 5. This CDR3 has 13 residues. Looked up from germline, CDR1 is SQVTM and CDR2 is ANQGSEA.

The V gene is TRBV5-1, the J gene TRBJ2-7; 8 bases map to TRBD1. The trim removed 4 bases at V and 4 bases at J, leaving 7 bases unmatched. This CDR3 is 14 amino acids long. CDR1 and CDR2 (germline): SGHRS, YFSETQ. The CDR3 sequence is CASSQRQGPYEQYF. Written as DNA, the CDR3 is TGCGCCAGCAGCCAAAGACAGGGGCCGTACGAGCAGTACTTC.

This clone was detected only once. The V gene is TRBV4-1, the J gene TRBJ2-1; 11 nucleotides agree with TRBD2. After removal of 0 bases from V and 9 bases from J, the junction contained 13 bases not matched to a gene. This CDR3 contains 18 residues. Germline V lookup: CDR1 MGHRA, CDR2 YSYEKL. The CDR3 protein is CASSQDSSGGAITGEQFF. The DNA for the CDR3 is TGCGCCAGCAGCCAAGACAGTAGCGGGGGGGCCATAACGGGTGAGCAGTTCTTC.

The chain is built from TRBV7-9 and TRBJ2-5, with unresolved D. The germline CDR1 and CDR2 sequences are SEHNR and FQNEAQ (reference sequence). The length of the CDR3 is 13 residues. V dropped 1 base and J dropped 5 bases, with 8 bases sitting between them. The chain's CDR3 is CASSLVASETQYF. DNA of the CDR3: TGTGCCAGCAGCTTAGTGGCCTCGGAGACCCAGTACTTC.

This clone occurred a few times. The J gene is TRBJ2-2, the V gene TRBV12-3 or TRBV12-4; a weak D match, TRBD1 (5 bases). This CDR3 is built from 13 residues. Trimming stripped 6 bases from V and 7 bases from J, with 12 bases between. This chain's CDR3 is CASRTGVGGELFF. The DNA of the CDR3 is TGTGCCAGCAGAACAGGAGTTGGCGGGGAGCTGTTTTTT.

The chain links TRBV6-2 or TRBV6-3 to TRBJ2-1, with D perhaps matching TRBD1 (6 bases). The length of the CDR3 is 16 residues. V was pared by 4 bases and J by 6 bases, with 19 bases between. Germline loops: CDR1 MNHEY, CDR2 SVGEGT. The CDR3 sequence is CASSSNRVDLGNEQFF. CDR3 sequence (DNA): TGTGCCAGCAGTTCGAACAGGGTAGATTTGGGCAATGAGCAGTTCTTC.

CDR3 residues: CASSAAGTGGEKLFF. The CDR3 DNA follows: TGTGCCAGCAGCGCAGCCGGGACAGGGGGCGAAAAACTGTTTTTT. The rearrangement uses TRBV5-5 and TRBJ1-4, with 12 bases matching TRBD1. CDR3 size: 15 residues. Germline CDR1 is SGHKS and CDR2 is YYEKEE (reference sequence). V shed 4 bases and J 8 bases; nucleotides not matched to a gene: 6.

CDR3 sequence reads: CASSEPMNTEAFF. In DNA form, the CDR3 reads TGCGCCAGCAGCGAGCCCATGAACACTGAAGCTTTCTTT. This chain connects TRBV5-1 to TRBJ1-1; D call uncertain. The germline V gene has CDR1 SGHRS and CDR2 YFSETQ. V lost 4 bases and J lost 0, with 7 bases in between. The CDR3 extends over 13 amino acids.

This rearrangement joins TRBV29-1 to TRBJ1-1, with 8 bases fitting TRBD1. Germline lookup yields CDR1 SQVTM and CDR2 ANQGSEA. This CDR3 spans 14 amino acids. The J segment lost 2 bases and the V segment lost 5 bases, leaving 7 bases of the junction unmatched. CDR3 nucleotides: TGCAGCGTTACACCAGGGGGCATAAACACTGAAGCTTTCTTT. Translation: CSVTPGGINTEAFF.

The chain couples TRBV19 to TRBJ1-3, with 7 bases that match TRBD1. Germline CDR1 is LNHDA and CDR2 is SQIVND (reference sequence). The CDR3 runs 16 residues. Trimming at V came to 4 bases and at J to 0 bases, leaving 6 bases not matched to a gene. The CDR3 DNA follows: TGTGCCAGTAGTAGGGACAGTGCTTTCTCTGGAAACACCATATATTTT. Amino acids: CASSRDSAFSGNTIYF.

This clone was seen only once. V gene TRBV30 combines with J gene TRBJ1-1; maybe TRBD1 (6 bases). The CDR3 is 12 residues long. CDR1 GTSNPN and CDR2 SVGIG come from the germline V gene (reference sequence). With 7 bases removed from V and 0 bases from J, the gap between germline ends came to 9 bases. CDR3 nucleotides: TGTGCCTTGGACAGACTGAACACTGAAGCTTTCTTT. It codes for CALDRLNTEAFF.

The genes are TRBV10-2 and TRBJ2-7; 7 positions match TRBD1. This CDR3 is 14 amino acids long. CDR1 and CDR2 from the germline V gene are WSHSY and SAAADI. Losses at the gene ends were 4 bases for V and 0 bases for J; bases not matched to a gene: 3. The CDR3 reads CASSGTGSSYEQYF. The CDR3 DNA reads as TGCGCCAGCAGTGGGACAGGTAGCTCCTACGAGCAGTACTTC.

This rearrangement joins TRBV3-1 (or the pseudogene TRBV3-2) to TRBJ1-1, with TRBD1 identical over 10 bases. The trim removed 4 bases at V and 5 bases at J, leaving 7 bases unmatched. The CDR3 is 15 amino acids. Germline V gene sequence: CDR1 LGHDT, CDR2 YNNKEL (reference sequence). This CDR3 reads CASSRGDRGWTEAFF. For the CDR3, the DNA is TGTGCCAGCAGCCGAGGGGACAGGGGATGGACTGAAGCTTTCTTT.

The rearrangement links TRBV19 to TRBJ2-1; TRBD2 might be the D (6 bases). Germline V lookup: CDR1 LNHDA, CDR2 SQIVND (reference sequence). This CDR3 has 14 amino acids. The germline V and J ends were trimmed by 1 base and 6 bases, with 10 bases remaining between them. The CDR3 spells CASSIGGNPNEQFF. The CDR3 region has the DNA TGTGCCAGTAGTATAGGCGGGAACCCCAATGAGCAGTTCTTC.

The chain joins TRBV10-1 to TRBJ2-1; no definite D call. Germline V CDR1 and CDR2: WNHNN, SYGVQD (reference sequence). CDR3 length: 12 residues. V was shortened by 6 bases and J by 7 bases, with 10 bases between the two germline ends. In DNA form, the CDR3 reads TGCGCCAGCAGCCCCTCGAGGAATGAGCAGTTCTTC. Translating gives CASSPSRNEQFF.

The chain carries TRBV5-1 and TRBJ1-2; 7 nucleotides align to TRBD1. CDR3 size: 14 residues. Germline V gene sequence: CDR1 SGHRS, CDR2 YFSETQ. Unmatched junction bases numbered 9, after V lost 4 bases and J lost 6 bases. CDR3 nucleotide sequence: TGCGCCAGCAGCCCCCGGGACAGCGAGCATGGCTACACCTTC. Amino acid sequence: CASSPRDSEHGYTF.

This sequence joins TRBV6-5 and TRBJ1-3; 9 bases align to TRBD1. The CDR3 is 14 residues long. Germline V gene sequence: CDR1 MNHEY, CDR2 SVGAGI. The ends lost 8 bases at V and 0 bases at J; junction bases unmatched: 2. The CDR3 here is CASETGGSGNTIYF. Written as DNA, the CDR3 is TGTGCCAGCGAGACAGGGGGCTCTGGAAACACCATATATTTT.

The gene calls are TRBV18 and TRBJ2-1; D perhaps matches TRBD1 (7 bases). Germline V gene data show CDR1 as KGHSH and CDR2 as LQKENI. Deletions cut 7 bases from V and 7 bases from J, with 11 bases between. The length of the CDR3 is 12 residues. This CDR3 reads CASWGDRNEQFF. Here the CDR3 DNA reads TGTGCCAGCTGGGGGGACAGAAATGAGCAGTTCTTC.

The chain joins TRBV5-1 to TRBJ1-1, with D maybe TRBD1 (6 bases). CDR1 is SGHRS and CDR2 is YFSETQ in the germline V gene. The CDR3 loop spans 15 amino acids. The V end lost 3 bases, the J end lost 1 base, and 13 bases lay between the germline ends. CDR3 sequence (DNA): TGCGCCAGCAGCTGGGGCGGGGGCCAGAACACTGAAGCTTTCTTT. This encodes CASSWGGGQNTEAFF.

V gene TRBV29-1 combines with J gene TRBJ2-7; 7 positions agree with TRBD1. The CDR3 spans 13 residues. Trimming at V came to 5 bases and at J to 3 bases, leaving 7 bases not matched to a gene. Germline V gene lookup returns CDR1 SQVTM and CDR2 ANQGSEA. The CDR3 DNA reads TGCAGCGTTCGGGCAGGGGGAAACTACGAGCAGTACTTC. Protein: CSVRAGGNYEQYF.